Listed below are T cell receptor beta chains from one sample, sequenced in a study of radiation and T cells in renal cell carcinoma. The protocol was immunoSEQ multiplex PCR, while the TCRdb copy is restricted to in-frame clones and leaves out a portion. The data contain around 170,000 clones, 88% of them seen just once; the ten biggest clones take up about 11%. Sample: blood, taken from a patient whose treatment included radiotherapy and nephrectomy. The receptors originated from a woman aged 45-60 years with renal cell carcinoma. Both conserved end residues are part of each CDR3. The D gene is left open where the match is weak. Size is omitted from some rows. Given values are once, few, many or a class for expanded clones.

>TRBV5-4|14|TRBJ2-3|.|.
CASSPVWVSDTQYF
TGTGCCAGCAGCCCAGTTTGGGTCTCAGATACGCAGTATTTT
>TRBV7-2|16|TRBJ1-2|.|.
CASSEGSGGAGYGYTF
TGTGCCAGCAGCGAAGGGTCGGGGGGAGCTGGCTATGGCTACACCTTC
>TRBV20-1|10|TRBJ1-2|.|.
CSATPYGYTF
TGCAGTGCTACTCCCTATGGCTACACCTTC
>TRBV13|16|TRBJ1-6|TRBD1|.
CASSFGRGRFNSPLHF
TGTGCCAGCAGCTTTGGCAGGGGGCGATTTAATTCACCCCTCCACTTT
>TRBV18|13|TRBJ2-7|.|few
CASSPGQSWEQYF
TGTGCCAGCTCACCCGGACAGTCGTGGGAGCAGTACTTC
>TRBV4-1|15|TRBJ2-3|.|.
CASSQEGLPTDTQYF
TGCGCCAGCAGCCAAGAAGGACTCCCCACAGATACGCAGTATTTT
>TRBV6-5|14|TRBJ2-1|.|.
CASSYLRGKNEQFF
TGTGCCAGCAGTTACTTAAGGGGGAAGAATGAGCAGTTCTTC
>TRBV5-6|13|TRBJ2-7|.|.
CASSLSRWDEQYF
TGTGCCAGCAGCTTAAGTCGTTGGGACGAGCAGTACTTC
>TRBV2|15|TRBJ1-4|.|.
CASSPQGGGSEKLFF
TGTGCCAGCAGCCCCCAAGGTGGGGGGAGTGAAAAACTGTTTTTT
>TRBV7-2|14|TRBJ1-1|.|.
CASSFGRGNTEAFF
TGTGCCAGCAGCTTCGGCAGGGGGAACACTGAAGCTTTCTTT
>TRBV7-8|16|TRBJ2-1|.|.
CASSPTGQGAYNEQFF
TGTGCCAGCAGCCCCACTGGTCAGGGCGCCTACAATGAGCAGTTCTTC
>TRBV19|11|TRBJ1-3|.|.
CASTLGNTIYF
TGTGCCAGTACGCTCGGAAACACCATATATTTT
>TRBV19|13|TRBJ2-5|.|once
CASSVQGGEGQYF
TGTGCCAGTAGTGTACAGGGCGGAGAGGGCCAGTACTTC
>TRBV7-3|11|TRBJ2-3|.|.
CASSRADTQYF
TGTGCCAGCAGTCGGGCAGATACGCAGTATTTT
>TRBV30|12|TRBJ2-7|.|.
CAWSVGRYEQYF
TGTGCCTGGAGTGTCGGGCGTTACGAGCAGTACTTC
>TRBV5-1|13|TRBJ1-1|.|.
CASTYSGDTEAFF
TGCGCCAGCACTTATTCTGGGGACACTGAAGCTTTCTTT
>TRBV10-3|12|TRBJ2-1|.|.
CATGSPYNEQFF
TGTGCCACCGGTAGCCCCTACAATGAGCAGTTCTTC
>TRBV4-3|16|TRBJ1-1|.|.
CASSQDHGRGNTEAFF
TGCGCCAGCAGCCAAGATCACGGCAGGGGGAACACTGAAGCTTTCTTT
>TRBV13|16|TRBJ2-3|TRBD2|once
CASSLRGGGSTDTQYF
TGTGCCAGCAGCTTACGCGGGGGGGGAAGCACAGATACGCAGTATTTT
>TRBV5-1|15|TRBJ1-4|TRBD1|.
CASSRDRAADEKLFF
TGCGCCAGCAGCCGTGACAGGGCGGCTGATGAAAAACTGTTTTTT
>TRBV5-4|13|TRBJ1-2|.|.
CASSFGQGAGYTF
TGTGCCAGCAGCTTCGGCCAGGGCGCTGGCTACACCTTC
>TRBV6-1|17|TRBJ1-6|TRBD1|.
CASSEKGRGVYNSPLHF
TGTGCCAGCAGTGAAAAGGGCAGGGGGGTCTATAATTCACCCCTCCACTTT
>TRBV5-5|14|TRBJ1-2|.|.
CASSLVGSNYGYTF
TGTGCCAGCAGCTTGGTTGGGTCTAACTATGGCTACACCTTC
>TRBV18|15|TRBJ1-2|.|few
CASSPVSNKDYGYTF
TGTGCCAGCTCACCAGTGAGCAACAAGGACTATGGCTACACCTTC
>TRBV2|13|TRBJ2-2|.|.
CASGVDITGELFF
TGTGCCAGCGGGGTAGATATCACCGGGGAGCTGTTTTTT
>TRBV2|12|TRBJ1-2|.|.
CASTPGPYGYTF
TGTGCCAGCACCCCGGGTCCCTATGGCTACACCTTC
>TRBV4-3|15|TRBJ1-1|TRBD1|.
CASSQERTGNTEAFF
TGCGCCAGCAGCCAAGAGAGGACAGGGAACACTGAAGCTTTCTTT
>TRBV5-1|13|TRBJ2-5|TRBD1|.
CASSTGVGETQYF
TGCGCCAGCAGCACAGGGGTTGGGGAGACCCAGTACTTC
>TRBV28|14|TRBJ1-5|.|.
CASSRRQGNQPQHF
TGTGCCAGCAGTCGTCGACAAGGCAATCAGCCCCAGCATTTT
>TRBV7-9|14|TRBJ1-6|.|.
CASSLEGFNSPLHF
TGTGCCAGCAGCTTAGAAGGATTCAATTCACCCCTCCACTTT
>TRBV30|11|TRBJ1-1|TRBD1|.
CAWSRTGEAFF
TGTGCCTGGAGCAGGACAGGGGAAGCTTTCTTT
>TRBV2|14|TRBJ1-5|TRBD1|.
CASSSQGVGQPQHF
TGTGCCAGCAGCTCCCAGGGGGTAGGTCAGCCCCAGCATTTT
>TRBV7-2|14|TRBJ2-1|.|.
CASSRERTSDEQFF
TGTGCCAGCAGCCGCGAAAGGACAAGCGATGAGCAGTTCTTC
>TRBV12-5|16|TRBJ2-5|TRBD2|.
CASGLKAGGTQETQYF
TGTGCTAGTGGTTTGAAGGCGGGGGGTACCCAAGAGACCCAGTACTTC
>TRBV10-3|14|TRBJ1-3|TRBD1|.
CAITKGQISNTIYF
TGTGCCATCACTAAGGGACAGATTAGTAACACCATATATTTT
>TRBV2|15|TRBJ2-7|TRBD2|.
CASSEPSGESYEQYF
TGTGCCAGCAGTGAACCTAGCGGGGAGTCCTACGAGCAGTACTTC
>TRBV6-5|16|TRBJ1-3|.|.
CASSYSIPNSGNTIYF
TGTGCCAGCAGTTACTCGATCCCCAACTCTGGAAACACCATATATTTT
>TRBV4-2|16|TRBJ1-2|.|.
CASSSLTTAETGGYTF
TGTGCCAGCAGCTCACTTACAACGGCGGAGACTGGTGGCTACACCTTC
>TRBV5-1|16|TRBJ2-2|.|.
CASSLAGAENTGELFF
TGCGCCAGCAGCTTGGCGGGGGCTGAGAACACCGGGGAGCTGTTTTTT
>TRBV7-3|15|TRBJ2-1|TRBD2|.
CASSLQSGGLDEQFF
TGTGCCAGCAGCTTACAAAGCGGGGGGTTGGATGAGCAGTTCTTC